This T cell receptor (beta chain) appears in the sequencing data of a study of shared clonotypes between healthy human individuals. Notes on the study in general: Though the depth was large, rarefaction showed that sorted-subset sequencing was incomplete.

As for this clone: The antigen remains unidentified.

The naive CD8 population came from CD45RO-negative cells selected for CCR7, without terminally differentiated effector memory CD45RA+ cells. The study drew its donors from healthy HIV-negative adults without recent acute infections or vaccinations. Only Caucasian adults living in Nashville, Tennessee made up the donor group. Germline V CDR1 and CDR2: SNHLY, FYNNEI. The CDR3 totals 15 residues. With V trimmed by 1 base and J by 5 bases, 6 bases remained unmatched. Several immunoSEQ plates held equal portions of the genomic DNA taken from each subset. Generated by immunoSEQ multiplex PCR, the TCRdb table keeps only in-frame clones and is missing some. In the table there are millions of clones, approximately 94% of which are singletons.

This chain joins TRBV2 and TRBJ2-5, with 8 nucleotides matching TRBD1. Sequenced sample: naive CD8+ T cells sorted from blood. The receptor was isolated from a man younger than 30 in good health. The CDR3 sequence is CASSEDTDRGETQYF. For the CDR3, the DNA is TGTGCCAGCAGTGAAGATACCGACAGGGGTGAGACCCAGTACTTC.